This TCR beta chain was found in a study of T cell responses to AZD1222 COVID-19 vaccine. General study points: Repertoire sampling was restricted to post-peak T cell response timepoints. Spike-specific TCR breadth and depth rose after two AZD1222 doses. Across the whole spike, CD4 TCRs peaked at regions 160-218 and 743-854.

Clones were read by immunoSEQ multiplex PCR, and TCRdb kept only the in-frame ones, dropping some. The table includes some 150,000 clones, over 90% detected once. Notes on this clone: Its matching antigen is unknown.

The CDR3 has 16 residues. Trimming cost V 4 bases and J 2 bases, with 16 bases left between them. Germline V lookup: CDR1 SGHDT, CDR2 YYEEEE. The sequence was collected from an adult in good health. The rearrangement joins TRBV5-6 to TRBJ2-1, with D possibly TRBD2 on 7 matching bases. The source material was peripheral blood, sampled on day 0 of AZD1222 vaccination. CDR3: CASSTHGGAAYNEQFF. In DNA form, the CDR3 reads TGTGCCAGCAGCACCCATGGGGGGGCTGCCTACAATGAGCAGTTCTTC.